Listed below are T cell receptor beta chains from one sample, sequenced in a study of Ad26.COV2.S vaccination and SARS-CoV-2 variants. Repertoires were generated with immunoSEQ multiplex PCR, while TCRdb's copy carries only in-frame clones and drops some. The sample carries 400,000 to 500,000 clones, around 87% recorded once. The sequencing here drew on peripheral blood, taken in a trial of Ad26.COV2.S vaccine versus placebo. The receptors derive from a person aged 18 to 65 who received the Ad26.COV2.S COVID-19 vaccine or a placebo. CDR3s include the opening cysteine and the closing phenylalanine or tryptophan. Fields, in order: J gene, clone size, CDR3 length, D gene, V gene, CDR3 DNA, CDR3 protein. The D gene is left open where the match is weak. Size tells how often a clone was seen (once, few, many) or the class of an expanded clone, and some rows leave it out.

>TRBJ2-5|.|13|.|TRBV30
TGTGCCTGGAGACTCCTCAGGGGAGAGACCCAGTACTTC
CAWRLLRGETQYF
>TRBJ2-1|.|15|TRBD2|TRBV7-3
TGTGCCAGCAGCTTAATACGGGGGACTAGGAATGAGCAGTTCTTC
CASSLIRGTRNEQFF
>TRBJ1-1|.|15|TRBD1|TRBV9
TGTGCCAGCAGCGCCCAACAGGGGGGCAACACTGAAGCTTTCTTT
CASSAQQGGNTEAFF
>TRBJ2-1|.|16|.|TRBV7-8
TGTGCCAGCAGCTTAAGGGCCCAGGGTGGCTACAATGAGCAGTTCTTC
CASSLRAQGGYNEQFF
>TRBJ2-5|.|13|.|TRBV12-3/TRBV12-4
TGTGCCAGCAGCCCCGGTCCGGGCGAGACCCAGTACTTC
CASSPGPGETQYF
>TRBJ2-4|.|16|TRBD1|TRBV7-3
TGTGCCAGCAGCTTCGGGTCAACCGACAGGGTGTCTGATCAGTACTTC
CASSFGSTDRVSDQYF
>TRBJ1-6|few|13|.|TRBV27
TGTGCCAGCAGTTCTTCAGGGAATTCACCCCTCCACTTT
CASSSSGNSPLHF
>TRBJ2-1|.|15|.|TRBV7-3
TGTGCCAGCAGCTTACTCCCCGGACAACCGAATGAGCAGTTCTTC
CASSLLPGQPNEQFF
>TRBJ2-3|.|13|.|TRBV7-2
TGTGCCAGCAGCTTACACAAAGACCTTACGCAGTATTTT
CASSLHKDLTQYF
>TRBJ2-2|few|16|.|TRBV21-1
TGTGCCAGCAGCAATCGAGACAGGGGGGACACCGGGGAGCTGTTTTTT
CASSNRDRGDTGELFF
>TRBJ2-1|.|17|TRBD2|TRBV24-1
TGTGCCACCAGCGGATCCCCGACGCGGACTAGGGCAAATGAGCAGTTCTTC
CATSGSPTRTRANEQFF
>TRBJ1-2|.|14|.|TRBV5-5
TGTGCCAGCAGCCCCACCGGGGGGAAGAGGGGCTACACCTTC
CASSPTGGKRGYTF
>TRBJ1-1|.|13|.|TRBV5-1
TGCGCCAGCAGCCAAGCGGGGGACACTGAAGCTTTCTTT
CASSQAGDTEAFF
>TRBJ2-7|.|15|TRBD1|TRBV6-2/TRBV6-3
TGTGCCAGCAGTTACGGCCTCAGGGGGTTCCGCGAGCAGTACTTC
CASSYGLRGFREQYF
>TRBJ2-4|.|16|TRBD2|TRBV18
TGTGCCAGCTCACCACAACCGCCGTACGCGGGAGACATTCAGTACTTC
CASSPQPPYAGDIQYF
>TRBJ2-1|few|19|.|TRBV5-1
TGCGCCAGCAGCCCAACGCCACAGTACTTCTCGAGCTCCTACAATGAGCAGTTCTTC
CASSPTPQYFSSSYNEQFF
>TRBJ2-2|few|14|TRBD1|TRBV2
TGTGCCAGCAGTGAACCACAGGGGATCGGGGAGCTGTTTTTT
CASSEPQGIGELFF
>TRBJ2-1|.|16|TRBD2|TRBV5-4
TGTGCCAGCAGCTCTCAACTAGCGGTTTTTGGGAATGAGCAGTTCTTC
CASSSQLAVFGNEQFF
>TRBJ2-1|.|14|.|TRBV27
TGTGCCAGCAGTTTATCGGGTCCCGGTGGGGAGCAGTTCTTC
CASSLSGPGGEQFF
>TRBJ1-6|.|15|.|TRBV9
TGTGCCAGCAGCGCCAGGAGCTCCTATAATTCACCCCTCCACTTT
CASSARSSYNSPLHF
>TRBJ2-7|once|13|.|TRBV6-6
TGTGCCAGCAGTTGGGACCGCTCCTACGAGCAGTACTTC
CASSWDRSYEQYF
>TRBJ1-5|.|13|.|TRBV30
TGTGCCTGGAGTGTGTCGGGCCATCAGCCCCAGCATTTT
CAWSVSGHQPQHF
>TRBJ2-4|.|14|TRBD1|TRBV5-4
TGTGCCAGCAGCTTGGAGACAGGGCAAAACATTCAGTACTTC
CASSLETGQNIQYF
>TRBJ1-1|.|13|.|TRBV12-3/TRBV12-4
TGTGCCAGCAGTCTTACACGAGACACTGAAGCTTTCTTT
CASSLTRDTEAFF
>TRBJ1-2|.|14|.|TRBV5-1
TGCGCCAGCAGCCCCCCAGACAGATTGTATGGCTACACCTTC
CASSPPDRLYGYTF
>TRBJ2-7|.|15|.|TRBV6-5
TGTGCCAGCAGTTACTCGCCAGGGGTGACCTACGAGCAGTACTTC
CASSYSPGVTYEQYF
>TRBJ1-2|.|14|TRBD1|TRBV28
TGTGCCAGCAGTTCGGCACAGGGGCGATGGGGCTACACCTTC
CASSSAQGRWGYTF
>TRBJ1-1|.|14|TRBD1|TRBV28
TGTGCCAGCAGTCCCGGGACAGGGGTTTTTGAAGCTTTCTTT
CASSPGTGVFEAFF
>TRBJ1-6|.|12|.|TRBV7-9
TGTGCCAGCAGCTTGATGAATTCACCCCTCCACTTT
CASSLMNSPLHF
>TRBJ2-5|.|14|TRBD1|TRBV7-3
TGTGCCAGCAGCTCCTCGGACAGGATGGAGACCCAGTACTTC
CASSSSDRMETQYF
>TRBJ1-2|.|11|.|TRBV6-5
TGTGCCAGCAGGGCAGGGGATGGCTACACCTTC
CASRAGDGYTF
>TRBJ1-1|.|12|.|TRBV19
TGTGCCAGTAGTATATTGGGTGTTACGGCTTTCTTT
CASSILGVTAFF
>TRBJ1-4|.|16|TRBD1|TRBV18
TGTGCCAGCTCACCGGACAGGGAGAGAGCTAATGAAAAACTGTTTTTT
CASSPDRERANEKLFF
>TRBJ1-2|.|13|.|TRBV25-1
TGTGCCAGCAGTGAAGGACTAATCTATGGCTACACCTTC
CASSEGLIYGYTF
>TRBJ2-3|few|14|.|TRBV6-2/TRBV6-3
TGTGCCAGCAGTCGACAGGTTCTCACAGATACGCAGTATTTT
CASSRQVLTDTQYF
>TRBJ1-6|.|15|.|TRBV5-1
TGCGCCAGCAGTCCTGAATTATCCTATAATTCACCCCTCCACTTT
CASSPELSYNSPLHF
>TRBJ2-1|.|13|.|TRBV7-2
TGTGCCAGCAGCTACGAGCTCGACAATGAGCAGTTCTTC
CASSYELDNEQFF
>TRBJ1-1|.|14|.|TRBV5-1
TGCGCCAGCAGCCCCCTTTCCCCGTCAGGCGGAGCTTTCTTT
CASSPLSPSGGAFF
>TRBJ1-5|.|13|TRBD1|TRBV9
TGTGCCAGCAGCCCGACAGGGGGACAGCCCCAGCATTTT
CASSPTGGQPQHF
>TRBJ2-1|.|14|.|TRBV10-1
TGCGCCAGCAGTGACCCTTCGGCTTACAATGAGCAGTTCTTC
CASSDPSAYNEQFF
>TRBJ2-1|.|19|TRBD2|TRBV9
TGTGCCAGCAGCCCTAGGACTAGCGGGGGCCGTTTAGTCCCCAATGAGCAGTTCTTC
CASSPRTSGGRLVPNEQFF
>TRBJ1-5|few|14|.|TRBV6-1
TGTGCCAGCAGTGAAGCCACAGGGTACGAGCCCCAGCATTTT
CASSEATGYEPQHF
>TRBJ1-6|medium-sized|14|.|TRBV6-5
TGTGCCAGCAGTTACTCCCTCACGGATTCACCCCTCCACTTT
CASSYSLTDSPLHF
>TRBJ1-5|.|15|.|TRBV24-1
TGTGCCACCAGTGAAGGGGGTTATAGCAATCAGCCCCAGCATTTT
CATSEGGYSNQPQHF
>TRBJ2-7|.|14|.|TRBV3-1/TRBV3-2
TGTGCCAGCAGCCCCTGGGAAGGCTCCTACGAGCAGTACTTC
CASSPWEGSYEQYF
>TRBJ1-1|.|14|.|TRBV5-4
TGTGCCAGCAGCTTGCAGGGGTTGGACACTGAAGCTTTCTTT
CASSLQGLDTEAFF
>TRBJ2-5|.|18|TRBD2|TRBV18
TGTGCCAGCTCACCAAGGACTAGCGGGGGGGCGTTTCGAGAGACCCAGTACTTC
CASSPRTSGGAFRETQYF
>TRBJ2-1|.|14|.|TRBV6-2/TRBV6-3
TGTGCCAGCAGTCAGGGGGGGGATGACAATGAGCAGTTCTTC
CASSQGGDDNEQFF
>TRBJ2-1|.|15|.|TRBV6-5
TGTGCCAGCAGTTACCGGCAGGGTCACAACAATGAGCAGTTCTTC
CASSYRQGHNNEQFF
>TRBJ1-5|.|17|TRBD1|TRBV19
TGTGCCAGTAGTACCGACAGGGTGGGGTCTAGCAATCAGCCCCAGCATTTT
CASSTDRVGSSNQPQHF